The 13 T cell receptor beta chains in this list originate from one sample, sequenced in a study of naive and memory T cell subsets. Their antigens remain unidentified. Overall study findings and caveats: Possibly reflecting memory cells re-expressing CD45RA, a few larger clonotypes occurred in naive repertoires, especially CD8.

Two oligonucleotides, mixed equimolar, formed the beta constant-region primer covering TRBC1 and TRBC2. The ligated cDNA underwent four PCR rounds using SP2 and nested alpha and beta constant-region primers. TCRdb itself ran the UMI-ligation and nested PCR reads through MiXCR, one entry per CDR3 protein. The profile shows over 130,000 distinct CDR3 sequences, approximately 18% of them singletons. The sample taken for sequencing was naive CD8+ T cells from blood. The receptors derive from a human donor in good health.

CDR3 residues: CASSRSGGNEQFF. In DNA form, the CDR3 reads TGTGCCAGCAGCCGTTCAGGGGGCAATGAGCAGTTCTTC. This sequence joins TRBV12-3 or TRBV12-4 and TRBJ2-1; TRBD1 matches 7 bases. CDR3 length: 13 residues. The ends lost 6 bases at V and 6 bases at J; junction bases unmatched: 5.

The CDR3 region has the DNA TGTGCCAGCAGTTTATCGTCGGGTAATCCAGGGGTGGAGACCCAGTACTTC. Translation: CASSLSSGNPGVETQYF. This chain links TRBV27 with TRBJ2-5; D might be TRBD1 (6 bases). In germline, CDR1 is MNHEY, CDR2 SMNVEV (reference sequence). The length of the CDR3 is 17 residues. Trimming shortened V by 0 bases and J by 5 bases, and 19 bases separated the two germline ends.

Details on this clonotype: A much bigger clone sits one base away, suggesting this may be a read error. The V gene is TRBV6-2 or TRBV6-3, the J gene TRBJ2-1; the D gene is possibly TRBD2 (5 bases). V lost 4 bases, J lost 14 bases, and 21 bases lay in between. CDR1 is MNHEY and CDR2 is SVGEGT in the germline V gene. The CDR3 has 14 residues. The CDR3 coding sequence is TGTGCCAGCAGTTGGGAACTAGAATACGACGAGAAGTTCTTC. It codes for CASSWELEYDEKFF.

The rearrangement links TRBV28 to TRBJ1-5; D gene ambiguous. This CDR3 has 16 residues. V shed 3 bases and J shed 0 bases, with 12 bases lying between them. Germline-derived CDR1 and CDR2 are MDHEN and SYDVKM. CDR3 coding DNA: TGTGCCAGCAGTTTGGGCCAGCTTTATAGCAATCAGCCCCAGCATTTT. This translates into CASSLGQLYSNQPQHF.

The gene calls are TRBV11-2 and TRBJ2-1; TRBD1 or TRBD2 may be the D gene (5 bases each). Germline V gives CDR1 SGHAT, CDR2 FQNNGV. The length of the CDR3 is 16 residues. V shed 4 bases and J shed 4 bases, with 17 bases lying between them. CDR3 bases: TGTGCCAGCAGCTCAGTGGGCAGGGAGCGGTACAATGAGCAGTTCTTC. Amino acids: CASSSVGRERYNEQFF.

This chain uses TRBV4-1 with TRBJ2-1; D unclear. The CDR3 is made up of 14 amino acids. V was shortened by 1 base and J by 9 bases, with 13 bases between the two germline ends. From germline, CDR1 is MGHRA and CDR2 YSYEKL. CDR3 sequence: CASSQVGISSEQFF. CDR3 nucleotide sequence: TGCGCCAGCAGCCAAGTGGGGATAAGTAGTGAGCAGTTCTTC.

This clonotype was seen only a few times. The rearrangement joins TRBV6-1 to TRBJ2-1, with D possibly being TRBD2 (5 bases). CDR1 and CDR2 from the germline V gene are MNHNS and SASEGT. The CDR3 runs 12 residues. V was trimmed by 2 bases and J by 10 bases, leaving 9 bases between them. Here the CDR3 reads CASSEWGEEQFF. CDR3 in DNA: TGTGCCAGCAGTGAATGGGGAGAGGAGCAGTTCTTC.

This clonotype was counted between two and nine times. The chain links TRBV9 to TRBJ2-7, with D possibly matching TRBD1 (5 bases). The CDR3 is 13 residues long. Per the germline V gene, CDR1 is SGDLS and CDR2 is YYNGEE. Trimming took 5 bases from V and 4 from J, leaving 13 bases between them. The CDR3 here is CASSRGGLYEQYF. CDR3 nucleotide sequence: TGTGCCAGCAGTAGGGGCGGCTTATACGAGCAGTACTTC.

This clonotype was seen more than once but under ten times. The rearrangement uses TRBV28 and TRBJ1-6; possible D gene TRBD1, 5 bases. The V end lost 3 bases, the J end lost 5 bases, and 8 bases lay between the germline ends. The CDR3 is 14 amino acids. The germline gives CDR1 MDHEN, CDR2 SYDVKM. CDR3 loop: CASSFDSDNSPLHF. CDR3 DNA: TGTGCCAGCAGTTTCGACAGTGATAATTCACCCCTCCACTTT.

Concerning this clonotype: An end of the junction differs from the germline gene, which may be a read error. The V and J genes are TRBV6-6 and TRBJ2-4; maybe TRBD2 (5 bases). CDR1 is MNHNY, CDR2 SVGAGI, per germline (reference sequence). There are 12 residues in the CDR3. The CDR3 sequence: CASSYVSGSRAF. The CDR3 DNA is TGTGCCAGCAGTTACGTGAGCGGCTCCCGTGCCTTC.

As DNA, the CDR3 is TGCGCCAGCATGCTCTCTGGATTTAGTACAGATACGCAGTATTTT. Amino acid sequence: CASMLSGFSTDTQYF. The rearrangement uses TRBV5-1 and TRBJ2-3; D uncertain. Germline CDR1 reads SGHRS; CDR2 reads YFSETQ. Trimming stripped 6 bases from V and 3 bases from J, with 17 bases between. The CDR3 consists of 15 residues.

This chain joins TRBV20-1 and TRBJ2-1, with D unclear. The CDR3 contains 15 residues. Germline V gene sequence: CDR1 DFQATT, CDR2 SNEGSKA (reference sequence). The V end was cut by 0 bases, the J end by 4 bases, with 13 bases between. The CDR3 DNA reads TGCAGTGCTAGAGATTTGGAAGGAGAGTACAATGAGCAGTTCTTC. Translated: CSARDLEGEYNEQFF.

In this sample, this clonotype turned up a few times. The rearrangement joins TRBV29-1 to TRBJ2-7, with TRBD2 matching 13 bases. Trimming at V came to 6 bases and at J to 5 bases, leaving 4 bases not matched to a gene. From germline, CDR1 is SQVTM and CDR2 ANQGSEA. This CDR3 region has 13 residues. In nucleotides, the CDR3 is TGCAGCGTGGGGGGACTAGCGGGACACGAGCAGTACTTC. Its protein is CSVGGLAGHEQYF.